The sequence of this T cell receptor beta chain was determined in a study of T cells in Graves' hyperthyroidism and ophthalmopathy. Study context: The initial diagnosis was the point when peripheral blood was collected, ahead of any treatment. Study outcomes and limitations: Blood also contained most expanded thyroid clonotypes above 0.001. Researchers report that a 13 V-J model separated ophthalmopathy from stable hyperthyroidism.

Germline V lookup: CDR1 SGHNT, CDR2 YYREEE (reference sequence). Between the trimmed V and J ends, which lost 4 bases and 0 bases, there was a span of 10 bases. This CDR3 contains 15 residues. Regions amplified from RNA transcripts were the TCR beta CDR3 regions. When the TCR CDR3 underwent first-round RT-PCR, the HTBI primer set was used. Each CDR3 protein gets one entry after TCRdb re-called the multiplex PCR reads with MiXCR. This table holds a few hundred thousand distinct CDR3 sequences, around an eighth found once. Concerning this clonotype itself: Its antigen remains unidentified.

Uncontrolled infection, other autoimmune disease, pregnancy or lactation led to exclusion. The source is a woman aged 18-30 years with Graves' hyperthyroidism. The sample comprised blood. The chain has TRBV5-4 and TRBJ1-4; D is possibly TRBD1 (5 bases). The CDR3 loop is CASSGGGTTNEKLFF. CDR3 DNA: TGTGCCAGCAGCGGGGGAGGAACAACTAATGAAAAACTGTTTTTT.